A selection of T cell receptor beta chains follows, all from one sample in a study of regulatory T cells in long-lasting Graves disease. TCRdb independently ran MiXCR on the multiplex PCR reads; one entry per CDR3 protein. The repertoire consists of under 500,000 distinct CDR3 sequences, with less than 25% occurring once and the leading ten covering under 25%. The source material was peripheral blood mononuclear cells (PBMCs), sampled when the disease was refractory, from a patient treated with antithyroid drugs. The origin of the receptors is a female donor with Graves disease. Each CDR3 is given with its conserved first and last residue. D genes are given only for firm matches. Expanded clones are given a class, and other clones once, few, many or no size at all.

V	size	J	D	DNA	CDR3
TRBV2	few	TRBJ2-2	TRBD2	TGTGCCAGCAGTGATCTCGGACTAGATAGCGGGGAGCTGTTTTTT	CASSDLGLDSGELFF
TRBV6-2/TRBV6-3	many	TRBJ1-5	.	TGTGCCAGCATGCCGACGGGGGGCAATCAGCCCCAGCATTTT	CASMPTGGNQPQHF
TRBV6-9	.	TRBJ2-2	.	TGTGCCAGCAGTTACGGACCCGGCGGGGAGCTGTTTTTT	CASSYGPGGELFF
TRBV18	many	TRBJ1-5	.	TGTGCCAGCTCAGGGGACGGTAGCAATCAGCCCCAGCATTTT	CASSGDGSNQPQHF
TRBV19	few	TRBJ2-7	.	TGTGCCAGTAGCATGTCCGGGAGCTCCTACGAGCAGTACTTC	CASSMSGSSYEQYF
TRBV7-2	.	TRBJ2-2	.	TGTGCCAGCAGCTTAGAGCAGGCCCGGAGCGGGGAGCTGTTTTTT	CASSLEQARSGELFF
TRBV5-1	many	TRBJ2-7	.	TGTGCCAGCAGCCCTTGGCCGGGGGACTACGAGCAGTACTTC	CASSPWPGDYEQYF
TRBV2	.	TRBJ2-7	.	TGTGCCAGCCGGGCAGTGGGCTACGAGCAGTACTTC	CASRAVGYEQYF
TRBV5-1	few	TRBJ2-5	.	TGCGCCAGCAGCTTGGCCGGGACGGACGCTAGATGGGAGACCCAGTACTTC	CASSLAGTDARWETQYF
TRBV6-1	few	TRBJ1-5	.	TGTGCCAGCAGAACAGGGTTAACCCAGCCCCAGCATTTT	CASRTGLTQPQHF
TRBV7-9	once	TRBJ1-1	.	TGTGCCAGCAGAAAACAGAACACTGAAGCTTTCTTT	CASRKQNTEAFF
TRBV28	.	TRBJ2-3	TRBD2	TGTGCCAGCATCTCGGGAGGCAGGGTGGGCACAGATACGCAGTATTTT	CASISGGRVGTDTQYF
TRBV2	.	TRBJ2-3	.	TGTGCCAGCAGTGAAGGGCCAGCATATGGCACAGATACGCAGTATTTT	CASSEGPAYGTDTQYF
TRBV5-1	.	TRBJ2-7	.	TGCGCCAGTAGCCGACCGGGACAACAATACGAGCAGTACTTC	CASSRPGQQYEQYF
TRBV4-3	.	TRBJ1-1	.	TGCGCCAGCAGCCAAGAGTCATCCCCGGGGACAGAAGCTTTCTTT	CASSQESSPGTEAFF
TRBV5-1	few	TRBJ2-1	.	TGCGCCAGCAGCTTGCGTCATAACAATGAGCAGTTCTTC	CASSLRHNNEQFF
TRBV28	many	TRBJ1-1	.	TGTGCCAGCAGTCACGATTACGCTGAAGCTTTCTTT	CASSHDYAEAFF
TRBV27	.	TRBJ2-3	.	TGTGCCAGCAGTCCCTTCGGGAAGCAATCAGATACGCAGTATTTT	CASSPFGKQSDTQYF
TRBV6-1	many	TRBJ2-6	.	TGTGCCACCCTTCGGGGGTTATTCCTCTCTGGGGCCAACGTCCTGACTTTC	CATLRGLFLSGANVLTF
TRBV28	many	TRBJ1-5	TRBD1	TGTGCCAGCAGGACAGGGGGCACTAATCAGCCCCAGCATTTT	CASRTGGTNQPQHF
TRBV24-1	few	TRBJ1-5	.	TGTGCCACCAGGTTCCAGGGTTACATTTCATATCAGCCCCAGCATTTT	CATRFQGYISYQPQHF
TRBV28	many	TRBJ2-5	.	TGTGCCAGCAGTTTACCTATGGGGGGGCGAGAGACCCAGTACTTC	CASSLPMGGRETQYF